One and the same sample provided the 27 T cell receptor beta chains below, sequenced in a study of blood T cell repertoires in COVID-19. Sequencing was performed with immunoSEQ multiplex PCR; in TCRdb, only in-frame clones are kept and a portion is missing. The sample lists 150,000 or so clones; about 85% were seen once. The sample consisted of PBMCs or T cells enriched from blood (not recorded which). The receptors here all came from a woman aged 45-65 years who had recovered from COVID-19.

The CDR3 region is CASRRTSGRSETQYF. CDR3 DNA sequence: TGTGCCAGCAGAAGGACTAGCGGGAGGTCAGAGACCCAGTACTTC. The chain employs TRBV27 and TRBJ2-5; 14 positions match TRBD2. V lost 6 bases and J lost 4; bases outside the gene matches: 4. The CDR3 runs to 15 residues. Germline V lookup: CDR1 MNHEY, CDR2 SMNVEV (reference sequence).

The rearrangement joins TRBV4-3 to TRBJ1-2; the match to TRBD1 covers 7 bases. The CDR3 is 16 amino acids. Germline V gene lookup returns CDR1 LGHNA and CDR2 YSLEER. V lost 0 bases and J lost 7; bases outside the gene matches: 11. The CDR3 protein is CASSQDFRQGLGGYTF. The CDR3, as DNA: TGCGCCAGCAGCCAAGATTTCCGACAGGGTCTAGGTGGCTACACCTTC.

This chain uses TRBV11-2 with TRBJ2-3; TRBD1 matches at 12 bases. CDR1 is SGHAT, CDR2 FQNNGV, per germline. V dropped 2 bases and J dropped 1; count of bases not matched to a gene: 4. The CDR3 has 17 amino acids. CDR3 protein: CASSLRDRGRGTDTQYF. The CDR3 coding sequence is TGTGCCAGCAGCTTAAGGGACAGGGGGCGGGGCACAGATACGCAGTATTTT.

V usage is TRBV7-2 and J usage is TRBJ2-1; 9 bases line up with TRBD2. Germline loops: CDR1 SGHTA, CDR2 FQGNSA. This CDR3 has 16 residues. V was pared by 1 base and J by 9 bases, with 10 bases of the junction left unmatched. CDR3 nucleotides: TGTGCCAGCAGCTTAGAGGCTAGCGGGGTTGGTGGTGAGCAGTTCTTC. Translation: CASSLEASGVGGEQFF.

This chain joins TRBV19 and TRBJ1-3, with TRBD1 identical over 7 bases. With 3 bases clipped from V and 3 bases from J, the junction kept 5 bases outside the gene matches. This CDR3 spans 15 amino acids. Germline CDR1 is LNHDA and CDR2 is SQIVND (reference sequence). As DNA, the CDR3 is TGTGCCAGTAGTATTCTCGACAGGGATGGAAACACCATATATTTT. Translation: CASSILDRDGNTIYF.

V and J are TRBV9 and TRBJ1-2; D is unresolved. The CDR3 spans 13 residues. V lost 4 bases and J lost 4, with 11 bases in between. CDR1 is SGDLS, CDR2 YYNGEE, per germline. CDR3 protein: CASSRHGSYGYTF. The CDR3, as DNA: TGTGCCAGCAGCCGACATGGCTCCTATGGCTACACCTTC.

The CDR3 spells CASSLLGMGLGGGNQPQHF. The CDR3 DNA reads as TGTGCCAGCAGTTTATTAGGGATGGGGCTGGGGGGGGGAAATCAGCCCCAGCATTTT. V usage is TRBV28 and J usage is TRBJ1-5, with D possibly matching TRBD1 (5 bases). Trimming removed 1 base at V and 4 bases at J, with 23 bases between. This CDR3 is built from 19 residues. In germline, CDR1 is MDHEN, CDR2 SYDVKM.

The rearrangement uses TRBV5-1 and TRBJ2-1; TRBD1 is a possible D gene (5 bases). The CDR3 length is 12 residues. Germline V gene data show CDR1 as SGHRS and CDR2 as YFSETQ. V gave up 4 bases and J gave up 6 bases, with 8 bases separating them. This chain's CDR3 is CASSTDSNEQFF. Written as DNA, the CDR3 is TGCGCCAGCAGCACCGACAGCAATGAGCAGTTCTTC.

The chain combines TRBV5-5 with TRBJ2-2; 10 bases agree with TRBD1. The CDR3 has 15 residues. V shed 6 bases and J 7 bases; nucleotides not matched to a gene: 9. Germline assignment: CDR1 SGHKS and CDR2 YYEKEE (reference sequence). This chain's CDR3 is CASMVGTGVVGELFF. CDR3 bases: TGTGCCAGCATGGTCGGGACAGGGGTGGTCGGGGAGCTGTTTTTT.

CDR3 residues: CASRARAARGNEQFF. CDR3 DNA: TGTGCCAGCAGGGCCAGGGCGGCGCGCGGCAATGAGCAGTTCTTC. The V call is TRBV3-1 (or the pseudogene TRBV3-2), the J call TRBJ2-1, with TRBD1 as a possible D gene (5 bases). V dropped 6 bases and J dropped 6 bases, with 18 bases sitting between them. Germline V gene sequence: CDR1 LGHDT, CDR2 YNNKEL (reference sequence). CDR3 length: 15 residues.

This sequence joins TRBV27 and TRBJ2-3; D not resolved. V was trimmed by 6 bases and J by 3 bases, leaving 10 bases between them. The germline CDR1 and CDR2 sequences are MNHEY and SMNVEV (reference sequence). CDR3 length: 13 residues. The CDR3 region has the DNA TGTGCCAGCAGCCTAGGCACGACAGATACGCAGTATTTT. It codes for CASSLGTTDTQYF.

The rearrangement links TRBV19 to TRBJ1-5, with a possible D match to TRBD1 (6 bases). Germline V gene sequence: CDR1 LNHDA, CDR2 SQIVND (reference sequence). V shed 10 bases and J shed 0 bases, with 22 bases lying between them. The CDR3 contains 17 residues. This CDR3 reads CATRGGREGHSNQPQHF. The DNA for the CDR3 is TGTGCCACCCGTGGGGGGAGGGAGGGACATAGCAATCAGCCCCAGCATTTT. The full variable domain, completed using reference TRBV19 and TRBJ1-5, is DGGITQSPKYLFRKEGQNVTLSCEQNLNHDAMYWYRQDPGQGLRLIYYSQIVNDFQKGDIAEGYSVSREKKESFPLTVTSAQKNPTAFYLCATRGGREGHSNQPQHFGDGTRLSIL.

The rearrangement joins TRBV2 to TRBJ2-7, with D unresolved. The V gene lost 7 bases and the J gene lost 0 bases, with 16 bases spanning the gap. Germline V lookup: CDR1 SNHLY, CDR2 FYNNEI. This CDR3 region has 15 residues. The CDR3 loop reads CASTLTQYSSYEQYF. Here the CDR3 DNA reads TGTGCCAGCACCTTGACTCAATATAGCTCCTACGAGCAGTACTTC.

The V and J genes are TRBV18 and TRBJ2-1; tentatively, D is TRBD2 (6 bases). CDR3 length: 15 residues. Trimming cost V 4 bases and J 6 bases, with 16 bases left between them. CDR1 KGHSH and CDR2 LQKENI come from the germline V gene. The CDR3 is CASSRGRVEGNEQFF. The CDR3 DNA is TGTGCCAGCTCACGGGGAAGAGTGGAGGGCAATGAGCAGTTCTTC.

The chain uses TRBV18 and TRBJ2-7; 8 bases agree with TRBD1. V was clipped by 1 base and J by 6 bases; unmatched bases: 5. Germline V gene sequence: CDR1 KGHSH, CDR2 LQKENI. The CDR3 is 14 residues long. In DNA form, the CDR3 reads TGTGCCAGCTCACCACAGGACAGGGCCGGCGAGCAGTACTTC. Residues: CASSPQDRAGEQYF.

The chain has TRBV11-2 and TRBJ2-1; 11 bases are a match to TRBD2. Losses at the gene ends were 5 bases for V and 3 bases for J; bases not matched to a gene: 9. Germline CDR1 reads SGHAT; CDR2 reads FQNNGV. The CDR3 sequence is 17 residues long. CDR3 in DNA: TGTGCCAGCAGCCAACGTCCGGGACTAGCGGTCTACAATGAGCAGTTCTTC. Protein sequence: CASSQRPGLAVYNEQFF.

The rearrangement links TRBV6-2 or TRBV6-3 to TRBJ1-2; 7 nucleotides align to TRBD1. V lost 5 bases to trimming and J lost 4 bases; unmatched junction nucleotides: 10. The CDR3 totals 15 residues. The V gene's germline CDR1 is MNHEY and CDR2 SVGEGT. The CDR3 here is CASSTTLGGSYGYTF. Written as DNA, the CDR3 is TGTGCCAGCAGTACTACTCTAGGGGGCAGCTATGGCTACACCTTC.

The chain is built from TRBV6-5 and TRBJ1-4; 8 nucleotides line up with TRBD1. V shed 3 bases, J shed 7 bases, and the junction held 4 bases outside the gene matches. The CDR3 is 14 amino acids. Germline-derived CDR1 and CDR2 are MNHEY and SVGAGI. The CDR3 here is CASSYSGGFEKLFF. CDR3 bases: TGTGCCAGCAGTTATTCAGGGGGCTTTGAAAAACTGTTTTTT.

The V gene is TRBV19, the J gene TRBJ2-3, with D possibly being TRBD2 (5 bases). Germline CDR1 is LNHDA and CDR2 is SQIVND (reference sequence). This CDR3 contains 14 residues. Trimming removed 3 bases at V and 2 bases at J, with 9 bases between. The CDR3 here is CASSITGDTDTQYF. The DNA for the CDR3 is TGTGCCAGTAGTATCACCGGGGACACAGATACGCAGTATTTT.

The chain couples TRBV7-3 to TRBJ2-7; D ambiguous. The CDR3 has 12 amino acids. Germline V lookup: CDR1 SGHTA, CDR2 FQGTGA. The ends were cut back, 5 bases at V and 2 bases at J, with 7 bases in the middle. CDR3 DNA sequence: TGTGCCAGCAGCCCGAACACCTACGAGCAGTACTTC. Amino acids: CASSPNTYEQYF.

This sequence joins TRBV6-1 and TRBJ2-1, with 9 bases that match TRBD2. This CDR3 comprises 16 residues. J gave up 4 bases and V 2 bases, and 6 bases lay outside the gene matches. Germline loops: CDR1 MNHNS, CDR2 SASEGT. DNA for the CDR3: TGTGCCAGCAGTGAAAAGCGGGGGGTAACTTACAATGAGCAGTTCTTC. It is translated as CASSEKRGVTYNEQFF.

The chain carries TRBV6-1 and TRBJ1-5; D is ambiguous. CDR1 and CDR2 (germline): MNHNS, SASEGT. The CDR3 contains 13 residues. V was pared by 2 bases and J by 7 bases, with 9 bases between. CDR3 sequence (DNA): TGTGCCAGCAGTGAACCAGGTTGGCAGCCCCAGCATTTT. Protein: CASSEPGWQPQHF.

This clone turned up a few times. V and J are TRBV28 and TRBJ2-3; tentatively, D is TRBD2 (6 bases). This CDR3 is built from 13 residues. Germline assignment: CDR1 MDHEN and CDR2 SYDVKM. In DNA form, the CDR3 reads TGTGCTCATAGGGACTCCCACACAGATACGCAGTATTTT. The encoded protein is CAHRDSHTDTQYF.

The chain has TRBV6-5 and TRBJ1-6; D is uncertain. V lost 5 bases to trimming and J lost 1 base, with 9 bases between them. The CDR3 is made up of 15 amino acids. The V gene's germline CDR1 is MNHEY and CDR2 SVGAGI. The CDR3 nucleotides read TGTGCCAGCAGTCCCGAGGGATCCTATAATTCACCCCTCCACTTT. This encodes CASSPEGSYNSPLHF.

CDR3 sequence: CASSVDPSLYNEQFF. DNA of the CDR3: TGTGCCAGCAGCGTAGATCCTAGCCTATACAATGAGCAGTTCTTC. V and J are TRBV9 and TRBJ2-1; TRBD2 is a possible D gene (5 bases). The CDR3 spans 15 residues. V dropped 0 bases and J dropped 4 bases, with 11 bases sitting between them. Germline assignment: CDR1 SGDLS and CDR2 YYNGEE.

J is TRBJ1-5 and V is TRBV19; 7 nucleotides align to TRBD1. CDR1 and CDR2 (germline): LNHDA, SQIVND (reference sequence). The CDR3 is made up of 15 amino acids. V was clipped by 5 bases and J by 7 bases; unmatched bases: 11. The CDR3 region has the DNA TGTGCCAGTAGTGCGGGACAGAAGGGCTTACAGCCCCAGCATTTT. It is translated as CASSAGQKGLQPQHF.

This clone turned up a few times. At one of its ends the junction is not consistent with the germline gene, which may arise from a read error. V is TRBV11-2 and J is TRBJ1-5, with 7 bases aligning to TRBD1. This CDR3 region has 13 residues. Per the germline V gene, CDR1 is SGHAT and CDR2 is FQNNGV. The CDR3: CASSRDSKQPQHF. CDR3 coding DNA: TGTGCCAGCAGCAGGGACAGCAAACAGCCCCAGCATTTT.